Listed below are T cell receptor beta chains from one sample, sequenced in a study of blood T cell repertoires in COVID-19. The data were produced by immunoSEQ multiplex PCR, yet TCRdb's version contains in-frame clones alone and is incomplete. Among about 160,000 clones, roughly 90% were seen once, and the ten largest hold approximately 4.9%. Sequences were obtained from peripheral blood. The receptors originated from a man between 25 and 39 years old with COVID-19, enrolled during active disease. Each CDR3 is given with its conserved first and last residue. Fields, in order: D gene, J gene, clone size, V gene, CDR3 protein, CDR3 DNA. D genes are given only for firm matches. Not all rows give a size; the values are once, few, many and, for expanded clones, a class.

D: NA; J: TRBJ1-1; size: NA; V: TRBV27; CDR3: CASSSLRGTEAFF; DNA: TGTGCCAGCAGCTCTCTGAGAGGGACTGAAGCTTTCTTT
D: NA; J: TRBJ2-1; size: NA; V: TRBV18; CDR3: CASSPGVGGLDEQFF; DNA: TGTGCCAGCTCACCAGGGGTCGGGGGTCTCGATGAGCAGTTCTTC
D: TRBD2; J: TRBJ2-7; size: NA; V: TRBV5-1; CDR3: CASSFSFDGTSTYEQYF; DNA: TGCGCCAGCAGCTTCTCTTTCGACGGGACTAGTACCTACGAGCAGTACTTC
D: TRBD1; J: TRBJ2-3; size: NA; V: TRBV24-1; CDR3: CATSDLGDSNTDTQYF; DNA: TGTGCCACCAGTGATTTGGGGGACAGCAATACAGATACGCAGTATTTT
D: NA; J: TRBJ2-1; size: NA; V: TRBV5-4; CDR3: CASSLDSYNEQFF; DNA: TGTGCCAGCAGCTTGGATAGCTACAATGAGCAGTTCTTC
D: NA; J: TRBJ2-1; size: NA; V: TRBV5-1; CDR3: CASSFNSLGYEQFF; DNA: TGCGCCAGCAGCTTTAACAGTCTCGGCTATGAGCAGTTCTTC
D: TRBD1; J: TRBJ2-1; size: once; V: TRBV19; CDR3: CASSTPGQGILYNEQFF; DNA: TGTGCCAGTAGTACGCCGGGACAGGGAATATTATACAATGAGCAGTTCTTC
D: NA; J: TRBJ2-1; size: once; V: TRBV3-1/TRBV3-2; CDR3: CASSQDAIVGNEQFF; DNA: TGTGCCAGCAGCCAAGATGCAATAGTCGGGAATGAGCAGTTCTTC
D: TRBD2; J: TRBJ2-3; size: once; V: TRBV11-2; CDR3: CASSTLAGGLDTQYF; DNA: TGTGCCAGCAGCACTCTAGCGGGGGGGCTTGATACGCAGTATTTT
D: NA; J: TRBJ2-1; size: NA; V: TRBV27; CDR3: CASSLGRGHNEQFF; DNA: TGTGCCAGCAGTTTGGGCAGGGGCCACAATGAGCAGTTCTTC
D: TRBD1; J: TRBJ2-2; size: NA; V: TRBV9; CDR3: CASSVRGQGVGWNTGELFF; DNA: TGTGCCAGCAGCGTTAGGGGACAGGGTGTTGGGTGGAACACCGGGGAGCTGTTTTTT
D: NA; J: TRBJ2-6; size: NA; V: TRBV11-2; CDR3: CASSWDTYSGANVLTF; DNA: TGTGCCAGCAGCTGGGACACGTACTCTGGGGCCAACGTCCTGACTTTC
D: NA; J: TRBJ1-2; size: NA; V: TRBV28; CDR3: CASSPDSYGYTF; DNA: TGTGCCAGCAGTCCTGACAGCTATGGCTACACCTTC
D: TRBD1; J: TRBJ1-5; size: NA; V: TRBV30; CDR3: CAWSGGQGNNQPQHF; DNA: TGTGCCTGGAGTGGGGGACAGGGAAACAATCAGCCCCAGCATTTT
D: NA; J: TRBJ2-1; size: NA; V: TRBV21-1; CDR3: CASRLAGGLRSSEQFF; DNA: TGTGCCAGCAGACTAGCGGGAGGACTCCGGTCGAGTGAGCAGTTCTTC
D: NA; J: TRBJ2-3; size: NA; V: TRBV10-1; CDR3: CARNRESTDTQYF; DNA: TGCGCCAGAAACAGGGAGAGCACAGATACGCAGTATTTT
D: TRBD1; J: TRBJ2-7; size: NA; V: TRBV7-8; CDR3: CASSRGQRLYEQYF; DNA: TGTGCCAGCAGCCGGGGACAGAGACTCTACGAGCAGTACTTC
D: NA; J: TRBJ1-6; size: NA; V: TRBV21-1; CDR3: CASTGESSPLHF; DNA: TGTGCCAGCACCGGGGAGTCTTCACCCCTCCACTTT
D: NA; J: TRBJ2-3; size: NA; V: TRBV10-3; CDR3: CAISPSLASTDTQYF; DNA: TGTGCCATCAGCCCCTCCCTAGCTAGCACAGATACGCAGTATTTT
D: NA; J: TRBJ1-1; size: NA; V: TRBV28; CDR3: CASSLNRNTEAFF; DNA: TGTGCCAGCAGTTTAAACAGGAACACTGAAGCTTTCTTT
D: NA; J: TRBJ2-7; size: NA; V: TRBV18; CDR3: CASSPGAGQSYEQYF; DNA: TGTGCCAGCTCACCCGGGGCGGGACAGTCCTACGAGCAGTACTTC
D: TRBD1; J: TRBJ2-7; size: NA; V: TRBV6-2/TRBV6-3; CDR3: CASSPGTGGFSYEQYF; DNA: TGTGCCAGCAGCCCCGGGACAGGGGGCTTTTCCTACGAGCAGTACTTC
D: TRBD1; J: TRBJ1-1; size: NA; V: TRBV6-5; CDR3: CASSFPSTGGTEAFF; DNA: TGTGCCAGCAGTTTCCCCTCGACAGGGGGCACTGAAGCTTTCTTT
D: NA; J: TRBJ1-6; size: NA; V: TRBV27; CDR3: CASSPRPGTWRNSPLHF; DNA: TGTGCCAGCAGCCCCCGTCCCGGGACTTGGCGTAATTCACCCCTCCACTTT
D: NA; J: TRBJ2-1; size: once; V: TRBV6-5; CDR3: CASSYRHVSNNEQFF; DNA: TGTGCCAGCAGTTATAGACATGTTTCAAACAATGAGCAGTTCTTC
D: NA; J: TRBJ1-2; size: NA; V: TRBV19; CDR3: CASTSNPPQAVVLGGYTF; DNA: TGTGCCAGTACCTCCAACCCCCCGCAGGCCGTGGTGCTCGGAGGCTACACCTTC
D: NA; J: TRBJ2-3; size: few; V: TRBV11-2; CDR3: CASIQGAGYYTQYF; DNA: TGTGCCAGCATCCAAGGGGCGGGGTACTATACGCAGTATTTT
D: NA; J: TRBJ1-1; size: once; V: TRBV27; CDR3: CASTGTLNTEAFF; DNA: TGTGCCAGCACTGGGACATTAAACACTGAAGCTTTCTTT
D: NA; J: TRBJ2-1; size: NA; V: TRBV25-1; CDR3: CASSPGGSLDEQFF; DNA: TGTGCCAGCAGTCCCGGAGGGTCTTTGGATGAGCAGTTCTTC
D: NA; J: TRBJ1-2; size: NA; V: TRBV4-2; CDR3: CASSPRGRGANYGYTF; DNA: TGTGCCAGCAGCCCAAGGGGCCGGGGGGCTAACTATGGCTACACCTTC
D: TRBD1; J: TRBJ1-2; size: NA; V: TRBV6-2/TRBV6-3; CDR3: CASSSRQGTDYGYTF; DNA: TGTGCCAGCAGTTCCAGACAGGGGACGGACTATGGCTACACCTTC
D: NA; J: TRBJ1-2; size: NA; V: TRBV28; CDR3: CASSSSSGYTF; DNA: TGTGCCAGCAGTTCCTCTTCGGGCTACACCTTC
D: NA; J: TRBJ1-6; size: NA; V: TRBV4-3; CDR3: CASSQGVEGNSPLHF; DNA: TGCGCCAGCAGCCAAGGGGTGGAGGGAAATTCACCCCTCCACTTT
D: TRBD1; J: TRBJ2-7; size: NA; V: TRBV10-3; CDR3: CAIPGQGVGEQYF; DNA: TGTGCCATCCCAGGACAGGGGGTGGGCGAGCAGTACTTC
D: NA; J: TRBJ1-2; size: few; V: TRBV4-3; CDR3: CASSQSLAGVALAWGYTF; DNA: TGCGCCAGCAGCCAATCGTTGGCAGGGGTTGCTCTGGCCTGGGGCTACACCTTC
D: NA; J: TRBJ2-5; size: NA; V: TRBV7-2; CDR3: CASSFSRGRETQYF; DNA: TGTGCCAGCAGCTTTAGTAGGGGCCGAGAGACCCAGTACTTC
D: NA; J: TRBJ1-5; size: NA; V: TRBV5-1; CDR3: CASSLVGGDQPQHF; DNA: TGCGCCAGCAGCTTGGTCGGCGGCGATCAGCCCCAGCATTTT
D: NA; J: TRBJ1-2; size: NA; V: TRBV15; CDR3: CATSTGQLHNYGYTF; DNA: TGTGCCACCAGCACCGGACAGCTCCATAACTATGGCTACACCTTC
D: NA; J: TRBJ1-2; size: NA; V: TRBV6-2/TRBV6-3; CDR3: CASSQSRTYGYTF; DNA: TGTGCCAGCAGCCAAAGTCGAACATACGGCTACACCTTC
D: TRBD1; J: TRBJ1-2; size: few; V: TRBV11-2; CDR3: CASSPRTGGTYGYTF; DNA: TGTGCCAGCAGCCCGAGGACAGGGGGCACCTATGGCTACACCTTC
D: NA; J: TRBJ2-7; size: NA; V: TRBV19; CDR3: CASSPSSGSYEQYF; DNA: TGTGCCAGTAGTCCAAGTTCGGGTAGCTACGAGCAGTACTTC
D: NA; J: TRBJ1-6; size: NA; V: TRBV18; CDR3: CASSPGGAYNSPLHF; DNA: TGTGCCAGCTCACCAGGGGGCGCTTATAATTCACCCCTCCACTTT
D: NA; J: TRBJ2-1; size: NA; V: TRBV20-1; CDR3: CSASNGQGGRTYNEQFF; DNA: TGCAGTGCTAGTAATGGGCAGGGCGGCCGAACCTACAATGAGCAGTTCTTC
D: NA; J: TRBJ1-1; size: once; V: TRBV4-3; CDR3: CASSQARSVNTEAFF; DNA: TGCGCCAGCAGCCAAGCGCGGAGCGTGAACACTGAAGCTTTCTTT
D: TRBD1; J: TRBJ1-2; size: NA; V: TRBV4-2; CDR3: CASSLEGPGGGDGYTF; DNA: TGTGCCAGCAGCCTCGAGGGCCCGGGAGGGGGCGATGGCTACACCTTC
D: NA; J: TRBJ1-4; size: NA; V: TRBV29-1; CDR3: CSVAFMSNEKLFF; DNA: TGCAGCGTTGCCTTCATGAGTAATGAAAAACTGTTTTTT
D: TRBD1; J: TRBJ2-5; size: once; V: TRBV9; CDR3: CASSATGGQETQYF; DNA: TGTGCCAGCAGCGCTACAGGGGGTCAAGAGACCCAGTACTTC
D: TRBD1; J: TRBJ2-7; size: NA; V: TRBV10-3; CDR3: CATYPGQGRHSAGYEQYF; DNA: TGTGCCACCTACCCTGGACAGGGCCGTCATTCAGCGGGTTACGAGCAGTACTTC
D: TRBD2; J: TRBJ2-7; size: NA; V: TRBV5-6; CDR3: CASSFGAGGFYEQYF; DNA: TGTGCCAGCAGCTTTGGTGCGGGGGGGTTCTACGAGCAGTACTTC
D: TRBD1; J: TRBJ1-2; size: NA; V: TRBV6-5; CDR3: CASSPDRTIYTF; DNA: TGTGCCAGCAGTCCGGACAGGACCATCTACACCTTC
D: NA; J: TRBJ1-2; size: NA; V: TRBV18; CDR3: CASSPGGEVYTF; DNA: TGTGCCAGCTCACCAGGGGGCGAGGTGTACACCTTC
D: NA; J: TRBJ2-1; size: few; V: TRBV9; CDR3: CASSVEMEVNEQFF; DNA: TGTGCCAGCAGCGTAGAGATGGAGGTCAATGAGCAGTTCTTC
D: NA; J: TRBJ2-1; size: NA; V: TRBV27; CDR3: CASSLDSYNEQFF; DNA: TGTGCCAGCAGTCTGGACAGTTACAATGAGCAGTTCTTC
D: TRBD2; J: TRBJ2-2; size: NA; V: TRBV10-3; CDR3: CAISLTSGRARNTGELFF; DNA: TGTGCCATCAGTCTGACTAGCGGGAGGGCCCGGAACACCGGGGAGCTGTTTTTT
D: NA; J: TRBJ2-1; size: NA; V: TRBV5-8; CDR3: CASSILQSEQFF; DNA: TGTGCCAGCAGCATTCTTCAGTCTGAGCAGTTCTTC
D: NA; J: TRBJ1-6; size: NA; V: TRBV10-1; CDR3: CASRRRPATGSPLHF; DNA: TGCGCCAGCAGGCGACGACCGGCAACGGGGTCACCCCTCCACTTT
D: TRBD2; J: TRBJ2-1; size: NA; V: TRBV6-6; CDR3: CASSFTSGSRNEQFF; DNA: TGTGCCAGCAGTTTCACTAGCGGGAGTAGGAATGAGCAGTTCTTC
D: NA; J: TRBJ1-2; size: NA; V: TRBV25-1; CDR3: CASSEVKRGNYGYTF; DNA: TGTGCCAGCAGTGAAGTGAAGCGGGGGAACTATGGCTACACCTTC
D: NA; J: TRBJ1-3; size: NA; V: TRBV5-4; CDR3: CASSLDGGTWEGPGNTIYF; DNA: TGTGCCAGCAGCTTGGACGGGGGGACTTGGGAAGGGCCGGGAAACACCATATATTTT
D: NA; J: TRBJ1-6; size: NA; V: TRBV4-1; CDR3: CASSQGGGSSYNSPLHF; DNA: TGCGCCAGCAGCCAGGGCGGCGGGAGCTCCTATAATTCACCCCTCCACTTT